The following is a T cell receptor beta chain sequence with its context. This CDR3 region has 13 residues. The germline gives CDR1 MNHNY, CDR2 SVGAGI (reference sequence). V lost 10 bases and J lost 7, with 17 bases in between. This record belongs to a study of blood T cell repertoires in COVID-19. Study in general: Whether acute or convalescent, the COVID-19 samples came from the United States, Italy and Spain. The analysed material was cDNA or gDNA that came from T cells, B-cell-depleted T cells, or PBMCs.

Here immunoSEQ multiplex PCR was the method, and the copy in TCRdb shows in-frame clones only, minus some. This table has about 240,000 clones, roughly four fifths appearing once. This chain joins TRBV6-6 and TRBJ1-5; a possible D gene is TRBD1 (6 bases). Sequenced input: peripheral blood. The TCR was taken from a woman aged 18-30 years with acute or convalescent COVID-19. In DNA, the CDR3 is TGTGCCACCATGGGGGGGCAGGGGCAGCCCCAGCATTTT. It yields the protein CATMGGQGQPQHF.